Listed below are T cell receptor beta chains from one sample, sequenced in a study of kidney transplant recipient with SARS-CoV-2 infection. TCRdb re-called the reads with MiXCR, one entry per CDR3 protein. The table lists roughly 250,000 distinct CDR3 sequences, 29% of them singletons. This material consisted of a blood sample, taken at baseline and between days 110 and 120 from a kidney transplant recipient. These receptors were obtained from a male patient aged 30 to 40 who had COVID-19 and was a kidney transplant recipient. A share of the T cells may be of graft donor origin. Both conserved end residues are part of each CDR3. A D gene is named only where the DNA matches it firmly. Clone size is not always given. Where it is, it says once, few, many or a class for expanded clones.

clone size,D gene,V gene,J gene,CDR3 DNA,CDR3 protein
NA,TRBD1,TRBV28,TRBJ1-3,TGTGCCAGCCTGGCAGGGGGATCTGGAAACACCATATATTTT,CASLAGGSGNTIYF
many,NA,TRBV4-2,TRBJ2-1,TGTGCCAGCAGCCAAGATTGGGAACGAAATGAGCAGTTCTTC,CASSQDWERNEQFF
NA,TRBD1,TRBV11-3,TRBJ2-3,TGTGCCAGCAGCTTGGACAGGGCCACAGATACGCAGTATTTT,CASSLDRATDTQYF
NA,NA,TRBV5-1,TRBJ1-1,TGCGCCAGCAGCTTGCAGTTCACGAACACTGAAGCTTTCTTT,CASSLQFTNTEAFF
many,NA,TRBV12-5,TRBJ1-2,TGTGCTAGTGGTTACACATTTTTGCAGGGAAAGACCTATGGCTACACCTTC,CASGYTFLQGKTYGYTF
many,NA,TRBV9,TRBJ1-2,TGTGCCAGCAGTGATAGGTACTCAAGAAAGACCTATGGCTACACCTTC,CASSDRYSRKTYGYTF
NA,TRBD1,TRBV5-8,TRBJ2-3,TGTGCCAGCAGCCTACAGGGGGCGAATACAGATACGCAGTATTTT,CASSLQGANTDTQYF
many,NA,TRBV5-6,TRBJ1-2,TGTGCCAGCTGCGGGGACAATAGTCGAAAGACCTATGGCTACACCTTC,CASCGDNSRKTYGYTF
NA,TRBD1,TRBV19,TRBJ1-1,TGCGCCAATCGGACAGGGGCAGGGACTGAAGCTTTCTTT,CANRTGAGTEAFF
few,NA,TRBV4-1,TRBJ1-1,TGCGCCAGCACCACGCAGGGAACTAACACTGAAGCTTTCTTT,CASTTQGTNTEAFF
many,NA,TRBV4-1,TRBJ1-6,TGCGCCAGCAGCCAACGACAGCATGGTTCACCCCTCCACTTT,CASSQRQHGSPLHF
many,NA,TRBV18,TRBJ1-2,TGTGCCAGCTCACTAAGCCGGGACGGCTTTGGGGGCTACACCTTC,CASSLSRDGFGGYTF
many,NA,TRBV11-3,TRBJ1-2,TGTGCCAGCAGCCCCATTAGCGATCTCGGAAAGACCTATGGCTACACCTTC,CASSPISDLGKTYGYTF
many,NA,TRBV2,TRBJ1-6,TGTGCCAGCAGTGACGCTGGGAGTAATTCACCCCTCCACTTT,CASSDAGSNSPLHF
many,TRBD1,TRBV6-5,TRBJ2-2,TGTGCCAGCAGTTACCGGCGGGACAGGGGGGTCACCGGGGAGCTGTTTTTT,CASSYRRDRGVTGELFF
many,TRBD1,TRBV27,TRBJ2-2,TGTGCCATCCGGGACAGTAACACCGGGGAGCTGTTTTTT,CAIRDSNTGELFF
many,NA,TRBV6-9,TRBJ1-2,TGTGCCAGCAGTGGCCTTAGGCCTTACGGAAAGACCTATGGCTACACCTTC,CASSGLRPYGKTYGYTF
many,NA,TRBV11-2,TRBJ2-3,TGTGCCAGCAGCTTTATAGCGGAATCGACAGATACGCAGTATTTT,CASSFIAESTDTQYF
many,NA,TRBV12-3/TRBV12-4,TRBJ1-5,TGTGCCAGCAGTTTCGGTCCCGGCGGTAATCAGCCCCAGCATTTT,CASSFGPGGNQPQHF
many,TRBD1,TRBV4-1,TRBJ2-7,TGCGCCAGCAGCCAAGCACTCGGGACAGGGACCTACGAGCAGTACTTC,CASSQALGTGTYEQYF
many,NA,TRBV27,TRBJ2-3,TGTGCCAGCAACGGTAGGACGTCGGGACGCCAGACGCAGTATTTT,CASNGRTSGRQTQYF
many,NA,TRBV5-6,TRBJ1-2,TGTGCCAGCCGTTTTTACAATAGTCGAAAGACCTATGGCTACACCTTC,CASRFYNSRKTYGYTF
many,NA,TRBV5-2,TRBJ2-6,TGTGCCAGCAATCTACAGCGAGAGTACACAAAGTCGGGCCAACGTCCTGATTTC,CASNLQREYTKSGQRPDF
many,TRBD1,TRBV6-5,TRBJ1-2,TGTGCCAGCAGTTACGGGACAGGGGGCGACTATGGCTACACCTTC,CASSYGTGGDYGYTF
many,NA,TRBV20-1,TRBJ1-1,TGCAGTGCTTTACATCGGACGGCCTCGGACACTGAAGCTTTCTTT,CSALHRTASDTEAFF
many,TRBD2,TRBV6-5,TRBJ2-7,TGTGCCAGCAGTTACTCGGCCCGGATGAGCGGGAGGGTCTACGAGCAGTACTTC,CASSYSARMSGRVYEQYF